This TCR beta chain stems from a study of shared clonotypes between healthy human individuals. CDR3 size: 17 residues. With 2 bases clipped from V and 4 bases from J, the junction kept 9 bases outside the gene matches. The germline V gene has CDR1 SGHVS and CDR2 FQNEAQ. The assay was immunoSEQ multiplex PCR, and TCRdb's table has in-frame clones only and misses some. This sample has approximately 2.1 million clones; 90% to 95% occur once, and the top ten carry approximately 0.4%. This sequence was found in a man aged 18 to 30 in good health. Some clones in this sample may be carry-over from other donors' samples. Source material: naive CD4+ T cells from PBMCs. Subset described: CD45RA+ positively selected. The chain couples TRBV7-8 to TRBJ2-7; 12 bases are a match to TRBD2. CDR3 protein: CASSLILAGGLVYEQYF. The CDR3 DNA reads TGTGCCAGCAGCTTAATCCTAGCGGGAGGGCTGGTTTACGAGCAGTACTTC. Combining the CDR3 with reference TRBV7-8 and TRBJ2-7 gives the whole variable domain GAGVSQSPRYKVAKRGQDVALRCDPISGHVSLFWYQQALGQGPEFLTYFQNEAQLDKSGLPSDRFFAERPEGSVSTLKIQRTQQEDSAVYLCASSLILAGGLVYEQYFGPGTRLTVT.